Shown below are 22 T cell receptor beta chains from a single sample sequenced in a study of blood T cell repertoires in COVID-19. Profiled with immunoSEQ multiplex PCR; TCRdb holds only in-frame clones, not every one. This repertoire shows around 400,000 clones, roughly four fifths found once; its top ten account for 5% to 6%. Sequenced sample: PBMCs or T cells enriched from blood (not recorded which). These TCRs come from a woman between 45 and 60 years old who had recovered from COVID-19.

The rearrangement joins TRBV3-1 (or the pseudogene TRBV3-2) to TRBJ2-1; the match to TRBD2 covers 9 bases. The CDR3 has 19 residues. The germline CDR1 and CDR2 sequences are LGHDT and YNNKEL (reference sequence). J gave up 2 bases and V 3 bases, and 14 bases lay outside the gene matches. CDR3 in amino acids: CASSHPWGLAGTPYNEQFF. The CDR3 DNA follows: TGTGCCAGCAGCCACCCCTGGGGCCTAGCGGGGACCCCCTACAATGAGCAGTTCTTC.

The CDR3 bases are TGTGCCTGGAGTGTACCGGCGCGCAGGGATACGCAGTATTTT. It is translated as CAWSVPARRDTQYF. The chain has TRBV30 and TRBJ2-3, with D uncertain. Germline lookup yields CDR1 GTSNPN and CDR2 SVGIG (reference sequence). The CDR3 is 14 residues long. The ends were cut back, 0 bases at V and 6 bases at J, with 13 bases in the middle. Full variable domain (remainder filled in from reference TRBV30 and TRBJ2-3): SQTIHQWPATLVQPVGSPLSLECTVEGTSNPNLYWYRQAAGRGLQLLFYSVGIGQISSEVPQNLSASRPQDRQFILSSKKLLLSDSGFYLCAWSVPARRDTQYFGPGTRLTVL.

The chain uses TRBV7-8 and TRBJ2-7; the match to TRBD1 covers 7 bases. CDR3 length equals 14 residues. CDR1 SGHVS and CDR2 FQNEAQ come from the germline V gene. V shed 4 bases, J shed 0 bases, and the junction held 3 bases outside the gene matches. CDR3 bases: TGTGCCAGCAGCTCCAGACAGGGCTCCTACGAGCAGTACTTC. Translating it yields CASSSRQGSYEQYF.

The chain combines TRBV18 with TRBJ1-5; unclear D gene. The germline V and J ends were trimmed by 2 bases and 0 bases, with 5 bases remaining between them. The CDR3 contains 14 residues. The germline CDR1 and CDR2 sequences are KGHSH and LQKENI. The CDR3 spells CASSPTDSNQPQHF. The CDR3 bases are TGTGCCAGCTCACCAACAGATAGCAATCAGCCCCAGCATTTT. Combining the CDR3 with reference TRBV18 and TRBJ1-5 gives the whole variable domain NAGVMQNPRHLVRRRGQEARLRCSPMKGHSHVYWYRQLPEEGLKFMVYLQKENIIDESGMPKERFSAEFPKEGPSILRIQQVVRGDSAAYFCASSPTDSNQPQHFGDGTRLSIL.

The chain is built from TRBV11-3 and TRBJ2-2; tentatively, D is TRBD1 (5 bases). Deletions cut 4 bases from V and 3 bases from J, with 12 bases between. Germline V gene data show CDR1 as SGHNT and CDR2 as YENEEA. CDR3 length equals 15 residues. In nucleotides, the CDR3 is TGTGCCAGCAGCTCCGTAGGCAGGGACACCGGGGAGCTGTTTTTT. Translated: CASSSVGRDTGELFF.

The gene calls are TRBV18 and TRBJ2-7; 7 bases fit TRBD1. CDR1 and CDR2 (germline): KGHSH, LQKENI. Trimming at V came to 6 bases and at J to 0 bases, leaving 8 bases not matched to a gene. The CDR3 is 15 residues long. The CDR3 sequence is CASSSQGQISYEQYF. The DNA of the CDR3 is TGTGCCAGCTCGTCCCAGGGACAGATCTCCTACGAGCAGTACTTC.

This chain joins TRBV7-9 and TRBJ1-4, with D perhaps matching TRBD1 (6 bases). Germline V lookup: CDR1 SEHNR, CDR2 FQNEAQ (reference sequence). This CDR3 is built from 16 residues. Trimming left V 5 bases short and J 5 bases short, with 18 bases between. The CDR3 nucleotides read TGTGCCAGCAGCGCAACCGCACAGGGAACAAATGAAAAACTGTTTTTT. Amino acid sequence: CASSATAQGTNEKLFF. The full variable domain, with the rest looked up from reference TRBV7-9 and TRBJ1-4, is DTGVSQNPRHKITKRGQNVTFRCDPISEHNRLYWYRQTLGQGPEFLTYFQNEAQLEKSRLLSDRFSAERPKGSFSTLEIQRTEQGDSAMYLCASSATAQGTNEKLFFGSGTQLSVL.

The chain joins TRBV29-1 to TRBJ2-1, with 7 positions matching TRBD2. CDR3 length: 14 amino acids. V lost 4 bases to trimming and J lost 3 bases; unmatched junction nucleotides: 6. Germline V gives CDR1 SQVTM, CDR2 ANQGSEA. The CDR3 DNA reads as TGCAGCGTTGCGGGGAGGGGAAGCTACAATGAGCAGTTCTTC. Protein product: CSVAGRGSYNEQFF.

DNA of the CDR3: TGTGCCAGCAGCCCCAGCGGGAATAGTTACAATGAGCAGTTCTTC. It yields the protein CASSPSGNSYNEQFF. The rearrangement uses TRBV7-3 and TRBJ2-1; 7 bases map to TRBD2. Trimming removed 5 bases from V and 4 bases from J; junction bases left unmatched: 8. CDR3 size: 15 residues. Germline-derived CDR1 and CDR2 are SGHTA and FQGTGA.

This clone was recorded once. This chain joins TRBV6-4 and TRBJ2-7; possibly TRBD2 for D (6 bases). The germline V gene has CDR1 MRHNA and CDR2 SNTAGT. V lost 0 bases, J lost 5 bases, and 8 bases lay in between. The CDR3 sequence is 13 residues long. CDR3 sequence reads: CASSDSPGDEQYF. In DNA form, the CDR3 reads TGTGCCAGCAGTGACTCCCCGGGGGACGAGCAGTACTTC.

The chain joins TRBV29-1 to TRBJ1-2, with 8 bases lining up with TRBD1. Looked up from germline, CDR1 is SQVTM and CDR2 is ANQGSEA. The CDR3 contains 12 residues. Trimming removed 3 bases from V and 7 bases from J; junction bases left unmatched: 4. CDR3 nucleotides: TGCAGCGTTGATTGGACAGGGTTTGGCTACACCTTC. Protein sequence: CSVDWTGFGYTF.

The chain combines TRBV6-1 with TRBJ1-2; the match to TRBD1 covers 7 bases. Germline CDR1 and CDR2: MNHNS and SASEGT. Trimming took 1 base from V and 3 from J; bases not matched to a gene: 5. This CDR3 region has 15 residues. As DNA, the CDR3 is TGTGCCAGCAGTGAAGGAGACAGGGCGTACTATGGCTACACCTTC. It translates to CASSEGDRAYYGYTF.

This clone is a singleton in its sample. This chain links TRBV30 with TRBJ2-7; D might be TRBD2 (5 bases). V was trimmed by 0 bases and J by 7 bases, leaving 10 bases between them. The CDR3 spans 12 residues. Germline V gives CDR1 GTSNPN, CDR2 SVGIG (reference sequence). The CDR3: CAWSVSGREQYF. The DNA of the CDR3 is TGTGCCTGGAGTGTGTCTGGGAGAGAGCAGTACTTC.

This chain links TRBV5-1 with TRBJ1-2; no firm D call. The CDR3 extends over 12 amino acids. The V end was cut by 0 bases, the J end by 7 bases, with 7 bases between. Germline assignment: CDR1 SGHRS and CDR2 YFSETQ. The CDR3 region has the DNA TGCGCCAGCAGCTTGGGTGAGGGTGGCTACACCTTC. Amino acids: CASSLGEGGYTF.

The chain is built from TRBV5-4 and TRBJ2-3; tentatively, D is TRBD2 (5 bases). The germline gives CDR1 SGHNT, CDR2 YYREEE (reference sequence). The CDR3 totals 16 residues. V was clipped by 4 bases and J by 3 bases, with 18 bases between them. The CDR3 here is CASSAPGLLITDTQYF. The CDR3 coding sequence is TGTGCCAGCAGCGCTCCCGGACTGCTGATAACAGATACGCAGTATTTT.

The chain has TRBV9 and TRBJ2-7; unclear D gene. Trimming pared 4 bases from V and 1 base from J, leaving 9 bases between. The CDR3 contains 13 residues. Looked up from germline, CDR1 is SGDLS and CDR2 is YYNGEE. The CDR3 is CASSIGASYEQYF. The CDR3 DNA reads as TGTGCCAGCAGCATAGGAGCTTCCTACGAGCAGTACTTC.

The gene calls are TRBV5-6 and TRBJ1-5, with 7 bases that match TRBD1. The ends lost 2 bases at V and 11 bases at J; junction bases unmatched: 7. Germline-derived CDR1 and CDR2 are SGHDT and YYEEEE. The CDR3 runs to 13 residues. CDR3 sequence (DNA): TGTGCCAGCAGCTTAAAGGGGGCTCGAGCCCAGCATTTT. It is translated as CASSLKGARAQHF.

The rearrangement uses TRBV29-1 and TRBJ2-1; 9 nucleotides align to TRBD2. The CDR3 covers 14 residues. The germline V gene encodes CDR1 SQVTM and CDR2 ANQGSEA. The J segment lost 8 bases and the V segment lost 4 bases, leaving 9 bases of the junction unmatched. CDR3 in DNA: TGCAGCGTTGTGTGGCGGGAGGGCCTGGATGAGCAGTTCTTC. It specifies CSVVWREGLDEQFF.

V usage is TRBV3-1 (or the pseudogene TRBV3-2) and J usage is TRBJ2-7; D may be TRBD2 (6 bases). V was pared by 0 bases and J by 3 bases, with 9 bases between. CDR3 length equals 14 residues. The germline V gene encodes CDR1 LGHDT and CDR2 YNNKEL (reference sequence). CDR3 sequence reads: CASSQESGDYEQYF. The CDR3 region has the DNA TGTGCCAGCAGCCAAGAATCGGGGGACTACGAGCAGTACTTC.

This clone was recorded only once. CDR3 protein: CASSIWPGSSTGELFF. The CDR3 nucleotides are TGTGCCAGTAGTATATGGCCGGGATCGAGCACCGGGGAGCTGTTTTTT. V usage is TRBV19 and J usage is TRBJ2-2, with TRBD2 as a possible D gene (5 bases). This CDR3 is 16 amino acids long. Trimming took 2 bases from V and 4 from J, leaving 14 bases between them. Germline assignment: CDR1 LNHDA and CDR2 SQIVND (reference sequence).

The chain uses TRBV5-6 and TRBJ2-7; a possible D gene is TRBD2 (6 bases). V was pared by 0 bases and J by 2 bases, with 15 bases between. The CDR3 is 16 residues long. Germline V CDR1 and CDR2: SGHDT, YYEEEE. The CDR3 DNA reads TGTGCCAGCAGCTTGGGTGGGCAGGGAGGTACCTACGAGCAGTACTTC. As protein: CASSLGGQGGTYEQYF.

The chain uses TRBV5-4 and TRBJ1-2; TRBD1 matches 8 bases. Germline CDR1 SGHNT, CDR2 YYREEE (reference sequence). J lost 5 bases, V lost 0 bases, and 9 bases had no gene match. The CDR3 length is 16 residues. The DNA for the CDR3 is TGTGCCAGCAGCTTGGATTGGGACAGGCGTCTATATGGCTACACCTTC. This codes for CASSLDWDRRLYGYTF.